A single sample is the source of the 20 T cell receptor beta chains below, sequenced in a study of Ad26.COV2.S vaccination and SARS-CoV-2 variants. Sequencing was performed with immunoSEQ multiplex PCR; in TCRdb, only in-frame clones are kept and a portion is missing. This table holds about 330,000 clones, roughly 88% found once. Treatment denoted: roughly 18 received Ad26.COV2.S at low or high dose, single or two shots; 5 received placebo; per-sample allocation not given. The samples were gathered on day 63 after the first injection of vaccine or placebo. Material: peripheral blood, obtained in a trial of Ad26.COV2.S vaccine versus placebo. The receptors derive from a person aged 18-60 years who received the Ad26.COV2.S COVID-19 vaccine or a placebo.

J is TRBJ1-1 and V is TRBV7-2; a weak D match, TRBD1 (6 bases). This CDR3 is built from 13 residues. The V gene's germline CDR1 is SGHTA and CDR2 FQGNSA. Trimming took 5 bases from V and 7 from J, leaving 14 bases between them. The CDR3 sequence is CASSELGTIEAFF. For the CDR3, the DNA is TGTGCCAGCAGCGAGCTCGGGACAATTGAAGCTTTCTTT.

The chain employs TRBV5-5 and TRBJ2-1; 11 bases fit TRBD1. The CDR3 sequence is 17 residues long. The germline V gene has CDR1 SGHKS and CDR2 YYEKEE (reference sequence). V shed 0 bases and J 4 bases; nucleotides not matched to a gene: 6. The CDR3 region has the DNA TGTGCCAGCAGCTTGGCCCTGGGACAGGGGGTGTACAATGAGCAGTTCTTC. Its translation: CASSLALGQGVYNEQFF.

A single count supports this clone. This chain links TRBV4-3 with TRBJ2-1; the D gene is possibly TRBD2 (6 bases). Trimming stripped 1 base from V and 5 bases from J, with 12 bases between. The CDR3 extends over 15 amino acids. Per germline, CDR1 LGHNA and CDR2 YSLEER. The chain's CDR3 is CASSQGALADNEQFF. The CDR3 nucleotides read TGCGCCAGCAGCCAAGGCGCACTAGCAGACAATGAGCAGTTCTTC.

J is TRBJ1-1 and V is TRBV20-1; D uncertain. This CDR3 is 8 amino acids long. V lost 8 bases, J lost 10 bases, and 8 bases lay in between. CDR1 and CDR2 from the germline V gene are DFQATT and SNEGSKA (reference sequence). In DNA form, the CDR3 reads TGCAGTACCTTAGGAGCTTTCTTT. Residues: CSTLGAFF.

The rearrangement joins TRBV6-5 to TRBJ1-1; tentatively, D is TRBD1 (6 bases). The germline V and J ends were trimmed by 8 bases and 1 base, with 8 bases remaining between them. Germline V gene sequence: CDR1 MNHEY, CDR2 SVGAGI. The CDR3 has 12 residues. The CDR3 bases are TGTGCCAGCGGCAGGGGGAACACTGAAGCTTTCTTT. Its translation is CASGRGNTEAFF.

This clone was found once. The rearrangement uses TRBV15 and TRBJ1-1; TRBD1 might be the D (6 bases). The ends were cut back, 4 bases at V and 3 bases at J, with 15 bases in the middle. Germline V gives CDR1 LNHNV, CDR2 YYDKDF (reference sequence). The CDR3 consists of 15 residues. CDR3 protein: CATSTTTGLDTEAFF. The CDR3 bases are TGTGCCACCAGCACAACCACAGGGCTGGACACTGAAGCTTTCTTT.

The rearrangement uses TRBV19 and TRBJ1-6; tentative D call: TRBD1 (6 bases). CDR3 length equals 13 residues. Germline V gene data show CDR1 as LNHDA and CDR2 as SQIVND (reference sequence). Trimming cost V 10 bases and J 3 bases, with 10 bases left between them. CDR3 DNA sequence: TGTGCCACCCGGGACAACTATAATTCACCCCTCCACTTT. Protein: CATRDNYNSPLHF.

V gene TRBV9 combines with J gene TRBJ2-3; 9 nucleotides line up with TRBD1. With V trimmed by 4 bases and J by 6 bases, 12 bases remained unmatched. This CDR3 has 16 amino acids. Looked up from germline, CDR1 is SGDLS and CDR2 is YYNGEE. CDR3 amino acids: CASSPQDRGPGDTQYF. The DNA for the CDR3 is TGTGCCAGCAGCCCCCAGGACAGGGGCCCCGGGGATACGCAGTATTTT.

The chain recombines TRBV4-3 with TRBJ1-2; D unclear. The CDR3 has 15 amino acids. Germline CDR1 LGHNA, CDR2 YSLEER. V lost 0 bases and J lost 5, with 13 bases in between. The CDR3 DNA reads TGCGCCAGCAGCCAAGATGGAAGCAGCCTTTATGGCTACACCTTC. This gives the protein CASSQDGSSLYGYTF.

This sequence joins TRBV3-1 (or the pseudogene TRBV3-2) and TRBJ2-3; no definite D call. Germline-derived CDR1 and CDR2 are LGHDT and YNNKEL (reference sequence). V was trimmed by 4 bases and J by 1 base, leaving 15 bases between them. The CDR3 extends over 16 amino acids. CDR3 sequence reads: CASSPSHGSRTDTQYF. DNA of the CDR3: TGTGCCAGCAGCCCCAGTCACGGTTCCCGCACAGATACGCAGTATTTT.

The genes are TRBV18 and TRBJ1-5; maybe TRBD1 (6 bases). The germline V gene encodes CDR1 KGHSH and CDR2 LQKENI. The CDR3 contains 17 residues. V was clipped by 3 bases and J by 7 bases, with 22 bases between them. This chain's CDR3 is CASSPAGGGRVDQPQHF. In nucleotides, the CDR3 is TGTGCCAGCTCACCTGCCGGGGGGGGCAGGGTAGACCAGCCCCAGCATTTT.

The chain carries TRBV5-1 and TRBJ1-1; D perhaps matches TRBD1 (6 bases). V was shortened by 5 bases and J by 0 bases, with 17 bases between the two germline ends. Germline V CDR1 and CDR2: SGHRS, YFSETQ. The CDR3 loop spans 16 amino acids. CDR3 residues: CASSRSPGQLNTEAFF. As DNA, the CDR3 is TGCGCCAGCAGTCGAAGCCCCGGACAGTTGAACACTGAAGCTTTCTTT.

V usage is TRBV3-1 (or the pseudogene TRBV3-2) and J usage is TRBJ2-7, with 8 bases lining up with TRBD2. This CDR3 contains 15 residues. In germline, CDR1 is LGHDT, CDR2 YNNKEL (reference sequence). The ends lost 2 bases at V and 3 bases at J; junction bases unmatched: 6. CDR3 region: CASSQPTSASYEQYV. CDR3 nucleotide sequence: TGTGCCAGCAGCCAACCGACTAGCGCGAGCTACGAGCAGTACGTC.

In this sample, this clone turned up once. The chain uses TRBV19 and TRBJ1-2; a possible D gene is TRBD1 (5 bases). From germline, CDR1 is LNHDA and CDR2 SQIVND (reference sequence). The CDR3 loop spans 15 amino acids. V gave up 2 bases and J gave up 3 bases, with 13 bases separating them. CDR3 coding DNA: TGTGCCAGTAGTATAACAGGTGGCGTAGACTATGGCTACACCTTC. This sequence encodes CASSITGGVDYGYTF. Together with reference TRBV19 and TRBJ1-2, the CDR3 gives the full variable domain: DGGITQSPKYLFRKEGQNVTLSCEQNLNHDAMYWYRQDPGQGLRLIYYSQIVNDFQKGDIAEGYSVSREKKESFPLTVTSAQKNPTAFYLCASSITGGVDYGYTFGSGTRLTVV.

This clone was seen only once. The V gene is TRBV2, the J gene TRBJ2-5; D unclear. V lost 4 bases and J 5 bases, leaving 11 bases between the germline ends. Germline assignment: CDR1 SNHLY and CDR2 FYNNEI. The CDR3 consists of 13 residues. As DNA, the CDR3 is TGTGCCAGCAGTGGGGTAGCTCGGGAGACCCAGTACTTC. It is translated as CASSGVARETQYF.

The gene calls are TRBV7-9 and TRBJ1-1; 8 nucleotides align to TRBD1. Germline V lookup: CDR1 SEHNR, CDR2 FQNEAQ (reference sequence). CDR3 length equals 12 residues. V lost 3 bases, J lost 10 bases, and 4 bases stayed unmatched. The CDR3 reads CASSFETGVAFF. CDR3 sequence (DNA): TGTGCCAGCAGCTTTGAGACAGGGGTAGCTTTCTTT.

V and J are TRBV24-1 and TRBJ2-3; 8 bases are a match to TRBD2. CDR3 length: 14 amino acids. Germline values: CDR1 KGHDR, CDR2 SFDVKD. V was pared by 5 bases and J by 1 base, with 1 base of the junction left unmatched. CDR3 coding DNA: TGTGCCACCAGTGTTAGCGGGGGCACAGATACGCAGTATTTT. Translated: CATSVSGGTDTQYF.

The rearrangement links TRBV3-1 (or the pseudogene TRBV3-2) to TRBJ1-5; TRBD1 aligns across 7 bases. The germline CDR1 and CDR2 sequences are LGHDT and YNNKEL (reference sequence). The CDR3 extends over 15 amino acids. Trimming cost V 5 bases and J 0 bases; bases outside gene matches: 4. Here the CDR3 DNA reads TGTGCCAGCAGCACGACAGGGAATAGCAATCAGCCCCAGCATTTT. This translates into CASSTTGNSNQPQHF.

The gene calls are TRBV28 and TRBJ2-1; D remains unclear. Germline CDR1 and CDR2: MDHEN and SYDVKM. Deletions cut 11 bases from V and 0 bases from J, with 5 bases between. The CDR3 runs to 11 residues. The CDR3: CAAVSYNEQFF. Here the CDR3 DNA reads TGTGCCGCGGTCTCCTACAATGAGCAGTTCTTC. Looking up the rest from reference TRBV28 and TRBJ2-1 gives the full variable domain: DVKVTQSSRYLVKRTGEKVFLECVQDMDHENMFWYRQDPGLGLRLIYFSYDVKMKEKGDIPEGYSVSREKKERFSLILESASTNQTSMYLCAAVSYNEQFFGPGTRLTVL.

Points on this clone: The same CDR3 can be traced to other DNA sequences in this sample. V is TRBV11-2 and J is TRBJ1-1; D is ambiguous. Deletions cut 1 base from V and 2 bases from J, with 5 bases between. Germline assignment: CDR1 SGHAT and CDR2 FQNNGV. The CDR3 loop spans 13 amino acids. Here the CDR3 DNA reads TGTGCCAGCAGCTTAGGGGCAAACACTGAAGCTTTCTTT. Its protein is CASSLGANTEAFF.